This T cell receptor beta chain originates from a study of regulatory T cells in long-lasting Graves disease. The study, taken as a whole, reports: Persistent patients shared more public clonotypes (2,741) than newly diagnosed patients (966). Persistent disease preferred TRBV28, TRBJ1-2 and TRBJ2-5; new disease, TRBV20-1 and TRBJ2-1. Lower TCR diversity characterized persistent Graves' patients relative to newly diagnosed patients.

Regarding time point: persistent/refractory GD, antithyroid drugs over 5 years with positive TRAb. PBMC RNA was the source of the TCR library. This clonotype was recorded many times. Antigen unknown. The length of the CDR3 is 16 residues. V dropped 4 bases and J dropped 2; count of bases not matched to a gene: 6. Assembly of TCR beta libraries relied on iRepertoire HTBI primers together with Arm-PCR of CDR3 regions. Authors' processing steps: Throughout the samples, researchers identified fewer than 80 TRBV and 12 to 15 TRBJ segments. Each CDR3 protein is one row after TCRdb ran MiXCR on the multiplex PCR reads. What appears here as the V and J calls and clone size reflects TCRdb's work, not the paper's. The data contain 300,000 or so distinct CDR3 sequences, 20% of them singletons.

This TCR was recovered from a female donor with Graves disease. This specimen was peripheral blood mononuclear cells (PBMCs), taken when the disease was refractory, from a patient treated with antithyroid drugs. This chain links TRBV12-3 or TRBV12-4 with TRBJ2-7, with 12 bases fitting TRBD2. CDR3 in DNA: TGTGCCAGCAGTTCCGGACTAGCGGGGACCGCCTACGAGCAGTACTTC. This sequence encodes CASSSGLAGTAYEQYF.